This is a list of T cell receptor beta chains from one sample in a study of immune evolution from preneoplasia to lung adenocarcinoma. TCRdb keeps only in-frame clones here, not all; method: immunoSEQ multiplex PCR. The table has 5,800 or so clones, about four fifths seen once. Sequenced: FFPE adjacent normal lung tissue. The receptors originated from a donor at least 70 years old with lung adenocarcinoma. Each CDR3 is given with its conserved first and last residue. Each record gives: clone size, D gene, V gene, J gene, CDR3 protein, CDR3 DNA. A D gene is named only where the DNA matches it firmly. Part of the rows lack a size; the others show once, few, many or a class for expanded clones.

abundance: few
d_gene: .
v_gene: TRBV29-1
j_gene: TRBJ2-7
CDR3aa: CSVLQETLGGEQYF
CDR3nt: TGCAGCGTTCTCCAAGAAACCCTAGGGGGCGAGCAGTACTTC

abundance: .
d_gene: TRBD1
v_gene: TRBV30
j_gene: TRBJ1-1
CDR3aa: CAFRRDRDSEAFF
CDR3nt: TGTGCCTTTCGTAGGGACAGGGATTCTGAAGCTTTCTTT

abundance: .
d_gene: .
v_gene: TRBV28
j_gene: TRBJ2-1
CDR3aa: CASSLWIGKYNEQFF
CDR3nt: TGTGCCAGCAGCCTTTGGATCGGGAAGTACAATGAGCAGTTCTTC

abundance: once
d_gene: .
v_gene: TRBV2
j_gene: TRBJ2-7
CDR3aa: CASRGGHEQYF
CDR3nt: TGTGCCAGCAGGGGGGGACACGAGCAGTACTTC

abundance: .
d_gene: .
v_gene: TRBV2
j_gene: TRBJ2-2
CDR3aa: CASSVSGGRTGELFF
CDR3nt: TGTGCCAGCAGTGTATCCGGGGGCAGGACCGGGGAGCTGTTTTTT

abundance: few
d_gene: TRBD1
v_gene: TRBV30
j_gene: TRBJ1-4
CDR3aa: CAWSLTGGANEKLFF
CDR3nt: TGTGCCTGGAGTCTAACAGGGGGGGCTAATGAAAAACTGTTTTTT

abundance: .
d_gene: TRBD1
v_gene: TRBV28
j_gene: TRBJ2-4
CDR3aa: CASSFPGQGIQNIQYF
CDR3nt: TGTGCCAGCAGTTTCCCTGGACAGGGGATTCAAAACATTCAGTACTTC

abundance: once
d_gene: .
v_gene: TRBV7-3
j_gene: TRBJ2-2
CDR3aa: CASSRGDTGELFF
CDR3nt: TGTGCCAGCAGCAGGGGGGATACCGGGGAGCTGTTTTTT

abundance: .
d_gene: .
v_gene: TRBV11-3
j_gene: TRBJ1-4
CDR3aa: CASSSSQVGEIDEKLFF
CDR3nt: TGTGCCAGCAGTTCCTCCCAAGTGGGGGAAATAGATGAAAAACTGTTTTTT

abundance: .
d_gene: .
v_gene: TRBV6-1
j_gene: TRBJ2-7
CDR3aa: CASSEALHGGWPLEQYF
CDR3nt: TGTGCCAGCAGTGAAGCGCTACATGGCGGGTGGCCCCTTGAGCAGTACTTC

abundance: .
d_gene: .
v_gene: TRBV10-3
j_gene: TRBJ2-3
CDR3aa: CAISEVAVTDTQYF
CDR3nt: TGTGCCATCAGTGAGGTAGCGGTCACAGATACGCAGTATTTT

abundance: .
d_gene: .
v_gene: TRBV20-1
j_gene: TRBJ1-1
CDR3aa: CSAGHPKGAFF
CDR3nt: TGCAGTGCGGGACATCCTAAGGGAGCTTTCTTT

abundance: .
d_gene: .
v_gene: TRBV7-8
j_gene: TRBJ1-5
CDR3aa: CASSLLDQPQHF
CDR3nt: TGTGCCAGCAGCTTACTTGATCAGCCCCAGCATTTT

abundance: few
d_gene: .
v_gene: TRBV7-9
j_gene: TRBJ1-4
CDR3aa: CASSPGLEKLFF
CDR3nt: TGTGCCAGCAGCCCGGGACTCGAAAAACTGTTTTTT

abundance: .
d_gene: .
v_gene: TRBV11-2
j_gene: TRBJ1-4
CDR3aa: CASSGIGRGREKLFF
CDR3nt: TGTGCCAGCAGCGGGATCGGCAGGGGAAGGGAAAAACTGTTTTTT

abundance: .
d_gene: TRBD1
v_gene: TRBV28
j_gene: TRBJ1-5
CDR3aa: CASRIGQGVKPQHF
CDR3nt: TGTGCCAGCAGGATCGGACAGGGGGTAAAGCCCCAGCATTTT

abundance: .
d_gene: TRBD1
v_gene: TRBV6-5
j_gene: TRBJ1-6
CDR3aa: CASGRLWTGGLHF
CDR3nt: TGTGCCAGCGGCAGATTGTGGACAGGGGGCCTCCACTTT

abundance: once
d_gene: .
v_gene: TRBV7-9
j_gene: TRBJ2-7
CDR3aa: CASSLLAHHSYEQYF
CDR3nt: TGTGCCAGCAGCTTACTAGCGCACCACTCCTACGAGCAGTACTTC

abundance: .
d_gene: .
v_gene: TRBV9
j_gene: TRBJ2-3
CDR3aa: CASSSLGSGTDTQYF
CDR3nt: TGTGCCAGCAGCTCACTGGGTTCTGGCACAGATACGCAGTATTTT

abundance: .
d_gene: TRBD1
v_gene: TRBV6-5
j_gene: TRBJ2-7
CDR3aa: CASSYSGQLYEQYF
CDR3nt: TGTGCCAGCAGTTACTCGGGACAGCTCTACGAGCAGTACTTC

abundance: few
d_gene: .
v_gene: TRBV5-1
j_gene: TRBJ1-1
CDR3aa: CASSLAGGGTEAFF
CDR3nt: TGCGCCAGCAGCTTGGCGGGGGGCGGCACTGAAGCTTTCTTT

abundance: few
d_gene: .
v_gene: TRBV11-3
j_gene: TRBJ2-3
CDR3aa: CASSLDQTSTPAAQYF
CDR3nt: TGTGCCAGCAGCTTAGATCAAACTAGCACCCCGGCGGCGCAGTATTTT

abundance: .
d_gene: .
v_gene: TRBV19
j_gene: TRBJ1-1
CDR3aa: CASSMEPANTEAFF
CDR3nt: TGTGCCAGTAGTATGGAACCGGCGAACACTGAAGCTTTCTTT

abundance: .
d_gene: .
v_gene: TRBV28
j_gene: TRBJ2-5
CDR3aa: CASSQDSLQETQYF
CDR3nt: TGTGCCAGCAGTCAAGACAGCTTACAAGAGACCCAGTACTTC

abundance: .
d_gene: TRBD1
v_gene: TRBV5-1
j_gene: TRBJ1-5
CDR3aa: CASSLAGGSHQPQHF
CDR3nt: TGCGCCAGCAGCTTGGCAGGGGGCTCCCATCAGCCCCAGCATTTT

abundance: .
d_gene: .
v_gene: TRBV11-3
j_gene: TRBJ2-5
CDR3aa: CASSIRGATGQETQYF
CDR3nt: TGTGCCAGCAGCATTAGAGGGGCGACAGGTCAAGAGACCCAGTACTTC

abundance: .
d_gene: TRBD1
v_gene: TRBV7-3
j_gene: TRBJ2-2
CDR3aa: CASSSEQGASTGELFF
CDR3nt: TGTGCCAGCAGCTCTGAACAGGGGGCGAGCACCGGGGAGCTGTTTTTT

abundance: .
d_gene: .
v_gene: TRBV30
j_gene: TRBJ1-1
CDR3aa: CAYRGTIYTTEAFF
CDR3nt: TGTGCCTATAGGGGGACCATCTATACCACTGAAGCTTTCTTT

abundance: few
d_gene: .
v_gene: TRBV5-1
j_gene: TRBJ2-3
CDR3aa: CASSLSETDTQYF
CDR3nt: TGCGCCAGCAGCTTGTCAGAAACAGATACGCAGTATTTT

abundance: .
d_gene: .
v_gene: TRBV27
j_gene: TRBJ1-2
CDR3aa: CASSLSEGHGYTF
CDR3nt: TGTGCCAGCAGTTTATCGGAGGGCCATGGCTACACCTTC

abundance: .
d_gene: .
v_gene: TRBV6-1
j_gene: TRBJ1-6
CDR3aa: CASRPLGSPLHF
CDR3nt: TGTGCCAGCAGGCCTCTAGGGTCACCCCTCCACTTT

abundance: .
d_gene: .
v_gene: TRBV5-1
j_gene: TRBJ2-1
CDR3aa: CASRIGIDNEQFF
CDR3nt: TGCGCCAGCAGAATCGGGATTGACAATGAGCAGTTCTTC

abundance: .
d_gene: TRBD1
v_gene: TRBV5-4
j_gene: TRBJ1-2
CDR3aa: CASSLGTGGYGYTF
CDR3nt: TGTGCCAGCAGCTTGGGGACAGGGGGCTATGGCTACACCTTC

abundance: .
d_gene: .
v_gene: TRBV28
j_gene: TRBJ1-3
CDR3aa: CASSLFQGFSGNTIYF
CDR3nt: TGTGCCAGCAGTTTATTTCAGGGTTTCTCTGGAAACACCATATATTTT

abundance: .
d_gene: TRBD1
v_gene: TRBV28
j_gene: TRBJ1-2
CDR3aa: CASSLPGQGPYGYTF
CDR3nt: TGTGCCAGCAGTTTACCGGGACAGGGTCCCTATGGCTACACCTTC

abundance: .
d_gene: .
v_gene: TRBV5-4
j_gene: TRBJ2-3
CDR3aa: CASSPRGARTDTQYF
CDR3nt: TGTGCCAGCAGCCCCCGCGGGGCGCGCACAGATACGCAGTATTTT

abundance: .
d_gene: .
v_gene: TRBV5-1
j_gene: TRBJ2-4
CDR3aa: CASSLTSGSVNIQYF
CDR3nt: TGCGCCAGCAGCTTGACTTCGGGGTCGGTTAACATTCAGTACTTC

abundance: few
d_gene: TRBD2
v_gene: TRBV6-1
j_gene: TRBJ2-3
CDR3aa: CASSEWLAGYTDTQYF
CDR3nt: TGTGCCAGCAGTGAGTGGCTAGCGGGGTACACAGATACGCAGTATTTT

abundance: .
d_gene: .
v_gene: TRBV30
j_gene: TRBJ1-2
CDR3aa: CAWRGDNYGYTF
CDR3nt: TGTGCCTGGAGGGGGGATAACTATGGCTACACCTTC

abundance: .
d_gene: .
v_gene: TRBV28
j_gene: TRBJ1-2
CDR3aa: CASSQPRNYGYTF
CDR3nt: TGTGCCAGCAGTCAGCCCCGAAACTATGGCTACACCTTC

abundance: .
d_gene: .
v_gene: TRBV19
j_gene: TRBJ1-2
CDR3aa: CASSIPPWNLGGYTF
CDR3nt: TGTGCCAGTAGTATCCCGCCTTGGAACCTGGGTGGCTACACCTTC

abundance: .
d_gene: .
v_gene: TRBV29-1
j_gene: TRBJ1-2
CDR3aa: CSAERGIRGYTF
CDR3nt: TGCAGCGCCGAACGGGGAATCCGTGGCTACACCTTC

abundance: once
d_gene: .
v_gene: TRBV6-9
j_gene: TRBJ1-5
CDR3aa: CASSEQGGDNQPQHF
CDR3nt: TGTGCCAGCAGTGAACAGGGAGGAGACAATCAGCCCCAGCATTTT

abundance: .
d_gene: .
v_gene: TRBV5-3
j_gene: TRBJ2-6
CDR3aa: CARREASSGANVLTF
CDR3nt: TGTGCCAGAAGGGAAGCCAGCTCTGGGGCCAACGTCCTGACTTTC

abundance: .
d_gene: .
v_gene: TRBV7-8
j_gene: TRBJ1-5
CDR3aa: CASSWEAGNQPQHF
CDR3nt: TGTGCCAGCAGCTGGGAGGCCGGCAATCAGCCCCAGCATTTT

abundance: .
d_gene: .
v_gene: TRBV2
j_gene: TRBJ1-3
CDR3aa: CASSDWGSGNTIYF
CDR3nt: TGTGCCAGCAGTGATTGGGGGTCTGGAAACACCATATATTTT

abundance: .
d_gene: .
v_gene: TRBV7-9
j_gene: TRBJ2-5
CDR3aa: CASSLVPEQETQYF
CDR3nt: TGTGCCAGCAGCTTAGTACCAGAACAAGAGACCCAGTACTTC

abundance: .
d_gene: .
v_gene: TRBV5-1
j_gene: TRBJ2-7
CDR3aa: CASKDTNTYGEQYF
CDR3nt: TGCGCCAGCAAAGACACGAACACCTACGGCGAGCAGTACTTC

abundance: .
d_gene: .
v_gene: TRBV2
j_gene: TRBJ2-3
CDR3aa: CATKANRADTQYF
CDR3nt: TGTGCCACCAAGGCCAATAGGGCAGATACGCAGTATTTT

abundance: .
d_gene: .
v_gene: TRBV2
j_gene: TRBJ1-1
CDR3aa: CASSGPRRNTEAFF
CDR3nt: TGTGCCAGCAGTGGACCTCGCCGGAACACTGAAGCTTTCTTT